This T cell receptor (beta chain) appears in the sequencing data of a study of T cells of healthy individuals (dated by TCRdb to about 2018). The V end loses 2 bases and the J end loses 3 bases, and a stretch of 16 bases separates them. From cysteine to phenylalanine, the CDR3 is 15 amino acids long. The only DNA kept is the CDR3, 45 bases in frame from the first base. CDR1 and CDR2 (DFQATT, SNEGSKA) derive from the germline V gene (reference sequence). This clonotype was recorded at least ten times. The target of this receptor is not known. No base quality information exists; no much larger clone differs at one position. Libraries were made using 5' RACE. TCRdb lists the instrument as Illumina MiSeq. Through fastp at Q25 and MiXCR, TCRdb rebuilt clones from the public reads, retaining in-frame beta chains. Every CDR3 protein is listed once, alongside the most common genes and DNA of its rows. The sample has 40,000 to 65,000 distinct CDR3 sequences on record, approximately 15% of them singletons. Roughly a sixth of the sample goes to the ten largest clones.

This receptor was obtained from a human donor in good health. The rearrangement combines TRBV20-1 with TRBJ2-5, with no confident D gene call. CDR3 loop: CSARYPGGGEETQYF. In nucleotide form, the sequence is TGCAGTGCTAGATACCCCGGCGGCGGAGAAGAGACCCAGTACTTC.